The clone carrying this TCR beta chain has just one count. As processed by the authors: Scientists estimated how many nucleated cells there were by amplifying reference gene primers. Here immunoSEQ multiplex PCR was the method, and the copy in TCRdb shows in-frame clones only, minus some. V, J and clone size derive from that table, while D and trimming were established from the DNA sequence. This table holds around 450,000 clones, around 90% found once. These data are taken from a study of blood T cell repertoires in COVID-19. Study in general: Samples of COVID-19 (acute and convalescent) were obtained from the United States, Italy and Spain. T cells, B-cell-depleted T cells, or PBMCs provided the cDNA or gDNA that served as material.

The germline CDR1 and CDR2 sequences are MNHEY and SMNVEV (reference sequence). Germline trimming cut 2 bases from V and 5 bases from J; bases unmatched to any gene: 3. The CDR3 extends over 14 amino acids. Allocation to cohorts depended on clinical history reported by the participants. The TCR was taken from a woman in her late teens or twenties with acute COVID-19. V and J are TRBV27 and TRBJ2-5; 9 bases align to TRBD2. Specimen: PBMCs or T cells enriched from blood (not recorded which). The CDR3 sequence is CASSLGGGVETQYF. CDR3 nucleotides: TGTGCCAGCAGTTTAGGCGGGGGGGTTGAGACCCAGTACTTC.